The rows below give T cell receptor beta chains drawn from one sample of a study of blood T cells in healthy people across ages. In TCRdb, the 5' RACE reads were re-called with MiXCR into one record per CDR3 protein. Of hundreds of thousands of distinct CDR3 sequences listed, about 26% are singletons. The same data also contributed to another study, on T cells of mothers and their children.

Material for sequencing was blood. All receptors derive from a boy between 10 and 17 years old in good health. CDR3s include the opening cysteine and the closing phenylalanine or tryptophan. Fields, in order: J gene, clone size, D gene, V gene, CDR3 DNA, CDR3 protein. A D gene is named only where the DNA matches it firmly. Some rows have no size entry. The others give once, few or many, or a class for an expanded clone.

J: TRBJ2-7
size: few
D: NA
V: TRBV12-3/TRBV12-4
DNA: TGTGCCAGCACCACGGGCAGCCCCCCAGTGAAGTACTTC
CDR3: CASTTGSPPVKYF

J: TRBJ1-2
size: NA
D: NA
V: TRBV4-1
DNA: TGCGCCAGCAGCCCCGGCCCCTTGGGCTATGGCTACACCTTC
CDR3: CASSPGPLGYGYTF

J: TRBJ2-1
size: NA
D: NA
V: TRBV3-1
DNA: TGTGCCAGCAGCCGGGTGGGGCTATCCTCCTACAATGAGCAGTTCTTC
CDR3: CASSRVGLSSYNEQFF

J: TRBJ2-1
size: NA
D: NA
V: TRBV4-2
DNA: TGTGCCAGCAGCCAAGATAGGACAGCCAATGAGCAGTTCTTC
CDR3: CASSQDRTANEQFF

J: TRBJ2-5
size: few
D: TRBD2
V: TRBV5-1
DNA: TGCGCCAGCAGCTGGGGCACTGGCGGGGGATCTCAAGAGACCCAGTACTTC
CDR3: CASSWGTGGGSQETQYF

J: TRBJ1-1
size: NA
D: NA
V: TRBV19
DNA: TGTGCCAGTAGTATGTCCCCGGGACGGACGATCAACACTGAAGCTTTCTTT
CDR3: CASSMSPGRTINTEAFF

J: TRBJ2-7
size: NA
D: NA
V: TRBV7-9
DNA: TGTGCCAGCAGCTTAGATTGGCAGGTAGGCGTCGAGCAGTACTTC
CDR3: CASSLDWQVGVEQYF

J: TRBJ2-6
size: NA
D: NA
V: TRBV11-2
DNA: TGTGCCAGCAGCTTAGATGGGCCCGGCAACAGGGTGACGATCTCTGGGGCCAACGTCATGACTTTC
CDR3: CASSLDGPGNRVTISGANVMTF

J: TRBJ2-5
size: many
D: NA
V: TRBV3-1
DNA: TGTGCCAGCAGCCAGAGGGAGACCCAGTACTTC
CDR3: CASSQRETQYF

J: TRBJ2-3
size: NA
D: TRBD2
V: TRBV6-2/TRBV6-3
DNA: TGTGCCAGTACCGGGACTAGCGGGGGTGCAGCTACGCAGTATTTT
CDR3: CASTGTSGGAATQYF

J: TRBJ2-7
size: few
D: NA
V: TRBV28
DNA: TGTGCCAGCAGTTTAGACAGGTTCACCCAGAGCTCCTACGAGCAGTACTTC
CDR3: CASSLDRFTQSSYEQYF

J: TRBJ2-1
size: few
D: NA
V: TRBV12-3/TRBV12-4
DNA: TGTGCCAGCAGTTTAGCTCCACAGGGACGTAATGAGCAGTTCTTC
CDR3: CASSLAPQGRNEQFF

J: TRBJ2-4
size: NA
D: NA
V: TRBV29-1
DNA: TGCAGCGTTGAAGAAAACATTCAGTACTTC
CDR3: CSVEENIQYF

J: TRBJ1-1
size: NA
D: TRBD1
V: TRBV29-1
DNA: TGCAGCGTTAACAGGGGGCTTTGGGACACTGAAGCTTTCTTT
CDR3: CSVNRGLWDTEAFF

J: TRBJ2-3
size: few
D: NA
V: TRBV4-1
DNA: TGCGCCAGCAGCCACCAGGGGATTAGCACAGATACGCAGTATTTT
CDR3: CASSHQGISTDTQYF

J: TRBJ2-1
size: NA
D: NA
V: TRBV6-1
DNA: TGTGCCAGCTTTGGGAACAATGAGCAGTTCTTC
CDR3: CASFGNNEQFF

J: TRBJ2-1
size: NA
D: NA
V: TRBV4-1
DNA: TGCGCCGGCAGCCTCCAGGTCGGGGTCCACAATGAGCAGTTCTTC
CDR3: CAGSLQVGVHNEQFF

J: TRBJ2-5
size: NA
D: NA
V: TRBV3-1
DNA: TGTGCCAGCAGCCAAAGAGGGGGAGAGTACCAAGAGGCCCAGTACTTC
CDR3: CASSQRGGEYQEAQYF

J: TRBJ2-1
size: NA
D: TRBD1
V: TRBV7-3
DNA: TGTGCCAGCAGCCCCGCCCGGGACAGGGAACGGGACGACAATGAGCAGTTCTTC
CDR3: CASSPARDRERDDNEQFF

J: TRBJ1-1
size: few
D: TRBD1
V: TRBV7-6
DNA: TGTGCCAGCAGCCCAGTGGACAGGTTGACTGAAGCTTTCTTT
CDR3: CASSPVDRLTEAFF

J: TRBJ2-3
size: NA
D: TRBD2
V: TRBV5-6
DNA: TGTGCCAGCAGCTTGGACGGCGTAGCGGGGGGGCTTGCCACAGATACGCAGTATTTT
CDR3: CASSLDGVAGGLATDTQYF

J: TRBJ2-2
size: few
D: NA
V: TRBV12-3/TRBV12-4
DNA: TGTGCCAGCATTCGAAACACCGGGGAGCTGTTTTTT
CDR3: CASIRNTGELFF

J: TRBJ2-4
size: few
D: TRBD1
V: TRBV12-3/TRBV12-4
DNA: TGTGCCAGCAGCCGAACAGGGGGTCTATACATTCAGTACTTC
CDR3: CASSRTGGLYIQYF

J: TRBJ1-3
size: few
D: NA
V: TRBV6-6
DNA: TGTGCCAGCAGTTACTCGCAGAATGGAAACACCATATATTTT
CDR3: CASSYSQNGNTIYF

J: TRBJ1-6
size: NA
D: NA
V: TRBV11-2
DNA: TGTGCCAGCAACGGCCTCGGAGGACCCAATAATTCACCCCTCCACTTT
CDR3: CASNGLGGPNNSPLHF

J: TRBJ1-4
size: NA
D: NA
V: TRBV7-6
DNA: TGTGCCAGCACCCCCGGAGGCTCAACTAATGAAAAACTGTTTTTT
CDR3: CASTPGGSTNEKLFF

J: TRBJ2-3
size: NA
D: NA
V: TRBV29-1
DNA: TGTACCGAGGGGGATACGCAGTATTTT
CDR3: CTEGDTQYF

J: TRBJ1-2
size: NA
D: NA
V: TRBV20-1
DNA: TGCAGTGCTAGAGGCCGGGGCAGACCCGTAGCAGGCTACACCTTC
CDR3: CSARGRGRPVAGYTF

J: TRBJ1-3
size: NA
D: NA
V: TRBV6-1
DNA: TGTGCCAGCAGCTCTGTGGCCGTAGGAAACACCATATATTTT
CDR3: CASSSVAVGNTIYF

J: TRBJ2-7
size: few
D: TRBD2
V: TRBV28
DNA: TGTGCCAGCAGTTTCTCGGAGCGGGGGGCCTACGAGCAGTACTTC
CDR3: CASSFSERGAYEQYF

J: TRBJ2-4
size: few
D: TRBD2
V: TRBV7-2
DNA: TGTGCCAGCAGCCCGTCAGCGGGAGACAAAAACATTCAGTACTTC
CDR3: CASSPSAGDKNIQYF

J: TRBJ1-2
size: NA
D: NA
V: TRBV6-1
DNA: TGTGCCAGCTGCCAAGGGGCGGGATTCTATGGCTACACCTTC
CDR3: CASCQGAGFYGYTF

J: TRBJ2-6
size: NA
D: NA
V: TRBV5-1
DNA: TGCGCCAGCAGCTTGACGTGGGACGTTAGCTCTGGGGCCAACGTCCTGACTTTC
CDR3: CASSLTWDVSSGANVLTF

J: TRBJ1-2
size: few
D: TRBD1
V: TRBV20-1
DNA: TGCAGTGCGGTGAAGACAGGGGTCGGTGGCTACACCTTC
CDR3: CSAVKTGVGGYTF

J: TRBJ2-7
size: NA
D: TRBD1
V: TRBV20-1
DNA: TGCAGTGCCCGAGACAGGGGCGACTATTACGAGCAGTACTTC
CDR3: CSARDRGDYYEQYF

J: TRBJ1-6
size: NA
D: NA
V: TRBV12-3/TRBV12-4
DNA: TGTGCCAGCAGTCTAACGGGACCCGATTCACCCCTCCACTTT
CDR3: CASSLTGPDSPLHF

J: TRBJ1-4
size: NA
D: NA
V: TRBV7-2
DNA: TGTGCCAGCAGCCGGGGGTTAGATAATGAAAAACTGTTTTTT
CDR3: CASSRGLDNEKLFF

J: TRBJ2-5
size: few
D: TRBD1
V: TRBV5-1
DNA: TGCGCCAGCGGGGTTACAGGGGGAGGAGAGACCCAGTACTTC
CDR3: CASGVTGGGETQYF

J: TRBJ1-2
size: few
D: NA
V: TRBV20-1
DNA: TGCAGTGCTAGAGATCGGATTAACTATGGCTACACCTTC
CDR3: CSARDRINYGYTF

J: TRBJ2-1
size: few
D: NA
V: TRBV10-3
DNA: TGTGCCATCAGGTCGACAGGTGATTCCTACAATGAGCAGTTCTTC
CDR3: CAIRSTGDSYNEQFF

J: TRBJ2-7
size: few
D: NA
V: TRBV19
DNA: TGTGCCAGTAGTATAGCTGGGCAGCAGTACTTC
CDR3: CASSIAGQQYF

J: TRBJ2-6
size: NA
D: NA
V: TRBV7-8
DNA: TGTGCCAGCAGCCCTCACGGGGGCAGCTCTGGGGCCAACGTCCTGACTTTC
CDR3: CASSPHGGSSGANVLTF

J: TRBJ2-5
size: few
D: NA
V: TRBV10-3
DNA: TGTGCCATCAGTGAGTCGGGCTCCCGGGAGACCCAGTACTTC
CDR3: CAISESGSRETQYF

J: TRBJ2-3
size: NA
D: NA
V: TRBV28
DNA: TGTGCCAGCAGTCTAGGAGGCAGGGGGGGAGATACGCAGTATTTT
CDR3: CASSLGGRGGDTQYF

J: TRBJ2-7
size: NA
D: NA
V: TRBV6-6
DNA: TGTGCCAGCAGTCGACGCCGCGGTAGCTTCGAGCAGTACTTC
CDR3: CASSRRRGSFEQYF

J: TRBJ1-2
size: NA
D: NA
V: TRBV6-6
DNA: TGTGCCAGCAGTTACGAAGCGGCAAACTATGGCTACACCTTC
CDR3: CASSYEAANYGYTF

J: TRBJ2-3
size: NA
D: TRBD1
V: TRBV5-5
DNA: TGTGCCAGCTACCAGGGGGATATCACAGATACGCAGTATTTT
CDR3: CASYQGDITDTQYF

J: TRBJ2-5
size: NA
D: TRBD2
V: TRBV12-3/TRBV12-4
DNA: TGTGCCAGCAGGGCCTCGGGGGGGCCGTACTTC
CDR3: CASRASGGPYF

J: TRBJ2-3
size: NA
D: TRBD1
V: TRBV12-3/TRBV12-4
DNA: TGTGCCAGCAGTCGACAGGGGTGGACAGATACGCAGTATTTT
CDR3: CASSRQGWTDTQYF

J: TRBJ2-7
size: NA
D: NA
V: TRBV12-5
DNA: TGTGCTAGTGGTTTGTTCGAGGCTAAATCCGCGCAGTACTTC
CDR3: CASGLFEAKSAQYF

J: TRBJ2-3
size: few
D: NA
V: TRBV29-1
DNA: TGCAGCGTTAATCCAGTTGAGCAGTATTTT
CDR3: CSVNPVEQYF

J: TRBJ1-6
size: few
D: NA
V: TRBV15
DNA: TGTGCCACCAGCAGAGGGGTAGGGTCACCCCTCCACTTT
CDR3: CATSRGVGSPLHF

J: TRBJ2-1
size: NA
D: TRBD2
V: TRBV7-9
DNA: TGTGCCAGCAGCTTATTTCGCCTAGCGGGGGGCTTCTACAATGAGCAGTTCTTC
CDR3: CASSLFRLAGGFYNEQFF

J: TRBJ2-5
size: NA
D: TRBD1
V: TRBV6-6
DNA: TGTGCCAGCAGTTACCCGGGACAGGGGGGGCAAGAGACCCAGTACTTC
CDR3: CASSYPGQGGQETQYF

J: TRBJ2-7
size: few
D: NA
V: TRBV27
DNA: TGTGCCAGCAGTCCCACCGGGAGTCCCTACGAGCAGTACTTC
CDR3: CASSPTGSPYEQYF

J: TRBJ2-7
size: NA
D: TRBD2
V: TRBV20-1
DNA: TGCAGTGCGCCCGGAGGAGCGGGGGGGACCTACGAGCAGTACTTC
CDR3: CSAPGGAGGTYEQYF

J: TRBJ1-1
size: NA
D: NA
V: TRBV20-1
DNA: TGCAGTGCTTCGGACCGAGGGGCTTTCTTT
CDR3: CSASDRGAFF

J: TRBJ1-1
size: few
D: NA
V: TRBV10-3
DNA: TGTGCCATCACCATTGAGGGAGGGTCCACTGAAGCTTTCTTT
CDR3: CAITIEGGSTEAFF

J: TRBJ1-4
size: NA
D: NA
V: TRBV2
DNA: TGTGCCAGCACCAAAAGGGCCAGGGGAGCAACTAATGAAAAACTGTTTTTT
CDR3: CASTKRARGATNEKLFF